The subject of this entry is one T cell receptor beta chain. Its antigen is unidentified. V was trimmed by 3 bases and J by 2 bases, leaving 16 bases between them. Germline CDR1 and CDR2: MDHEN and SYDVKM. The CDR3 is 16 amino acids. Measured with immunoSEQ multiplex PCR; TCRdb has only the in-frame clones, and not every one. The sample lists 15,000 to 20,000 clones; about four fifths were seen once. The data were taken from a study of somatic mutations in cytotoxic T cells in rheumatoid arthritis. Study summary: Nearly 100% purity was obtained when some V beta antibody-stained T-cell populations were flow-sorted; these included V beta1+ cells sequenced for TCRB. Study results and caveats: Among rheumatoid arthritis patients, TRBV07 appeared slightly underrepresented, and this finding was left without any adjustment for multiple comparisons. Compared with age-matched healthy controls, rheumatoid arthritis patients did not differ significantly in CD8+ T-cell clonality. The largest CD8+ clone made up over 20% of CD8+ cells in about an eighth of the roughly 60 patients.

The chain carries TRBV28 and TRBJ2-5; D may be TRBD1 (5 bases). The source is a woman aged 45-59 years with rheumatoid arthritis. The sequenced material came from CD8+ T cells sorted from blood. CDR3 loop: CASSFSLQGSQETQYF. CDR3 coding DNA: TGTGCCAGCAGTTTCTCTCTCCAGGGAAGTCAAGAGACCCAGTACTTC.